This T cell receptor (beta chain) was recovered during a study of OX40 agonist ivuxolimab in advanced cancers. Study as a whole: All patients had ivuxolimab intravenously every 2 weeks at 0.01 to 10 mg/kg.

About this clone itself: Its antigen is not identified.

Sequencing was performed with immunoSEQ multiplex PCR; in TCRdb, only in-frame clones are kept and a portion is missing. The sample records about 40,000 clones, roughly four fifths being singletons. Notes on the study in general: Among the least clonally expanded were partial responders at 0.1-3.0 mg/kg.

The material sequenced was CD4+ or CD8+ T cells sorted from blood, taken in a trial of the OX40 agonist ivuxolimab. This sequence was found in an adult with an advanced solid tumor such as melanoma, head and neck, liver or kidney cancer.

CDR3 sequence (DNA): TGTGCCAGCAGTGGGACCGGGACTAGCGGTTACAATGAGCAGTTCTTC. It is translated as CASSGTGTSGYNEQFF. The gene calls are TRBV2 and TRBJ2-1; TRBD2 agrees at 11 bases. Trimming took 4 bases from V and 4 from J; bases not matched to a gene: 6. Germline assignment: CDR1 SNHLY and CDR2 FYNNEI. The CDR3 is 16 residues long.